This TCR beta chain was identified in a study of blood T cells in healthy people across ages. PCR was performed a second time for about 7 to 12 cycles using a sample-barcoded 5' primer and a J-beta primer mix. MiXCR was run by TCRdb on the 5' RACE reads, yielding one entry per CDR3 protein. The sample contains around 600,000 distinct CDR3 sequences, 47% of which appear only once. V was trimmed by 5 bases and J by 1 base, leaving 11 bases between them. The CDR3 extends over 14 amino acids. Per germline, CDR1 SGHTA and CDR2 FQGNSA. This clonotype was observed a handful of times. The sample consisted of blood. The chain recombines TRBV7-2 with TRBJ2-5; tentatively, D is TRBD1 (6 bases). The clonotype originates from an elderly man in good health. CDR3: CASSAYRAQETQYF. CDR3 sequence (DNA): TGTGCCAGCAGCGCATACAGGGCCCAAGAGACCCAGTACTTC.